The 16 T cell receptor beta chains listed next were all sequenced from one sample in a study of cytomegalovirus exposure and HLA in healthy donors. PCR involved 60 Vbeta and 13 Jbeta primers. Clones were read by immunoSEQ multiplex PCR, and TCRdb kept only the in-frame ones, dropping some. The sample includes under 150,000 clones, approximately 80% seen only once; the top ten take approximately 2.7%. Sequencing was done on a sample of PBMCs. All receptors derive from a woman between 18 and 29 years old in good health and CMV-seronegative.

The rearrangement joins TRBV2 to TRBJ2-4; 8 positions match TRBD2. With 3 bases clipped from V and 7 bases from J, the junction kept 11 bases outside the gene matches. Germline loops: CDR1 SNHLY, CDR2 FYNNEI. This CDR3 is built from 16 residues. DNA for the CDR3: TGTGCCAGCAGTGAGACCAGCGGGAGAGAGATGAACATTCAGTACTTC. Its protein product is CASSETSGREMNIQYF. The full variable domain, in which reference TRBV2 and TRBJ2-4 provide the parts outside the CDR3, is EPEVTQTPSHQVTQMGQEVILRCVPISNHLYFYWYRQILGQKVEFLVSFYNNEISEKSEIFDDQFSVERPDGSNFTLKIRSTKLEDSAMYFCASSETSGREMNIQYFGAGTRLSVL.

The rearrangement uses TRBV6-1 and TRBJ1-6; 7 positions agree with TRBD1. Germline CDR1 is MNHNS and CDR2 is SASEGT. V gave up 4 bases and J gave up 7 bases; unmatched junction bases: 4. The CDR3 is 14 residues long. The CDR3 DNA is TGTGCCAGCAGTGCGGGACAGTCAAATTCACCCCTCCACTTT. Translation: CASSAGQSNSPLHF.

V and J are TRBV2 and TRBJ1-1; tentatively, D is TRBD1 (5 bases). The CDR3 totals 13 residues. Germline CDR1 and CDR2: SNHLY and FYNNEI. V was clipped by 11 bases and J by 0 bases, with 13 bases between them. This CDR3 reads CAPRARMNTEAFF. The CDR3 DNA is TGTGCCCCCAGGGCCAGGATGAACACTGAAGCTTTCTTT.

CDR3 amino acids: CSVERTGALQETQYF. The CDR3 coding sequence is TGCAGCGTTGAACGGACAGGGGCCCTCCAAGAGACCCAGTACTTC. This chain links TRBV29-1 with TRBJ2-5; 9 nucleotides line up with TRBD1. V dropped 2 bases and J dropped 1; count of bases not matched to a gene: 5. There are 15 residues in the CDR3. In germline, CDR1 is SQVTM, CDR2 ANQGSEA.

DNA for the CDR3: TGTGCCAGCAGGCAGATTAGGGGGGGTAATGAAAAACTGTTTTTT. Amino acids: CASRQIRGGNEKLFF. V and J are TRBV27 and TRBJ1-4, with D tentatively TRBD1 (6 bases). The CDR3 has 15 residues. CDR1 is MNHEY and CDR2 is SMNVEV in the germline V gene (reference sequence). The V end lost 6 bases, the J end lost 4 bases, and 15 bases lay between the germline ends.

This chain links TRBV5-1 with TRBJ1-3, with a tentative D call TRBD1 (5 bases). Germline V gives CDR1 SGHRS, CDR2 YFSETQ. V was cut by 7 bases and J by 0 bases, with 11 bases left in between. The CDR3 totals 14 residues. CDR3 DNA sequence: TGCGCCAGCGGTGGGGGGATCTCTGGAAACACCATATATTTT. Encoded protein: CASGGGISGNTIYF.

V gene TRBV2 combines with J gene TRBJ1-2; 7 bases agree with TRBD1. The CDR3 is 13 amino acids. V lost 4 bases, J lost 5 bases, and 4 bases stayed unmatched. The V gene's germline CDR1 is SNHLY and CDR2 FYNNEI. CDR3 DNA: TGTGCCAGCAGTGCCTGGACAGGTTATGGCTACACCTTC. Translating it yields CASSAWTGYGYTF.

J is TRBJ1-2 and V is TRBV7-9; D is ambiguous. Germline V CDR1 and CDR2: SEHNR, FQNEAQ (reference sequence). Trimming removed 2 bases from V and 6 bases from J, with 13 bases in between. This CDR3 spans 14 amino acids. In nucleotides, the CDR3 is TGTGCCAGCAGCTTACCCCTCGCCGTAGATGGCTACACCTTC. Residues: CASSLPLAVDGYTF.

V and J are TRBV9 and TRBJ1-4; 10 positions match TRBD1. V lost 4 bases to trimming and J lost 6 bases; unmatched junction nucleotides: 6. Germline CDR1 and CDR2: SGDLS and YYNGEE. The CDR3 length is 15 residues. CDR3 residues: CASSFRDRGYEKLFF. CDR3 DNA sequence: TGTGCCAGCAGCTTCCGGGACAGGGGTTATGAAAAACTGTTTTTT.

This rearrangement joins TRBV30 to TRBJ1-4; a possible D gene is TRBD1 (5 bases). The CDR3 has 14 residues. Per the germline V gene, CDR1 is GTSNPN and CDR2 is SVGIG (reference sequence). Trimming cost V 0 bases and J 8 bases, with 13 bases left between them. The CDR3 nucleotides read TGTGCCTGGAGTGTATCAGGGTGGGGAGAAAAACTGTTTTTT. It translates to CAWSVSGWGEKLFF.

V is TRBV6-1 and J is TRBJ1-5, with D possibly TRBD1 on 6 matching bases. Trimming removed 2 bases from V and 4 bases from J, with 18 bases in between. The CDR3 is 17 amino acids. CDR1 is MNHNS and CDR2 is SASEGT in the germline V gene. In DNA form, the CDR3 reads TGTGCCAGCAGTGAATCGGCGGGCAGGGGCGTTAATCAGCCCCAGCATTTT. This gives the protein CASSESAGRGVNQPQHF.

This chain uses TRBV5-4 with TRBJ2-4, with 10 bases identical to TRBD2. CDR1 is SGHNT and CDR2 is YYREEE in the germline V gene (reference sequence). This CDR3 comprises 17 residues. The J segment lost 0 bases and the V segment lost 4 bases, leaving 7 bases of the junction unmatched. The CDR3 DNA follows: TGTGCCAGCAGCATCATACTAGCGGGGATAGCCAAAAACATTCAGTACTTC. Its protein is CASSIILAGIAKNIQYF.

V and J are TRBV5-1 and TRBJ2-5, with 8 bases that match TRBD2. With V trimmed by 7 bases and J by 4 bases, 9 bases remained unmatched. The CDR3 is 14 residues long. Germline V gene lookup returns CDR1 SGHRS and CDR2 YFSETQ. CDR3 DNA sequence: TGCGCCAGCGGCACGGGAGGGCCGCGAGAGACCCAGTACTTC. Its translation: CASGTGGPRETQYF.

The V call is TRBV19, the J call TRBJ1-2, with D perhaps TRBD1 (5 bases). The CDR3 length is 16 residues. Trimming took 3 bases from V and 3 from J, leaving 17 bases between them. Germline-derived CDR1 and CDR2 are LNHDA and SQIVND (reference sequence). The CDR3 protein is CASSMGRGAQYYGYTF. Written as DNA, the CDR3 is TGTGCCAGTAGTATGGGACGCGGGGCGCAGTACTATGGCTACACCTTC.

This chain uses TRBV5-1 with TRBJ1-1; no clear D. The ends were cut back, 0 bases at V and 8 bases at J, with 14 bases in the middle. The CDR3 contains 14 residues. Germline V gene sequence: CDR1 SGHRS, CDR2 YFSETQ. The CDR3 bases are TGCGCCAGCAGCTTGGTGTCGGGGTCGTGGGAAGCTTTCTTT. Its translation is CASSLVSGSWEAFF.

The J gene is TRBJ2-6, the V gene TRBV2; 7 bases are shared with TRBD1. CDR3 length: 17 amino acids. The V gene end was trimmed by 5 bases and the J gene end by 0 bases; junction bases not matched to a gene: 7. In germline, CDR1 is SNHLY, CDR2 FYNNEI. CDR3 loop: CASSTTGINSGANVLTF. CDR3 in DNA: TGTGCCAGCAGTACGACAGGGATCAACTCTGGGGCCAACGTCCTGACTTTC. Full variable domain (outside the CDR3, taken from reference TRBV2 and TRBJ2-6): EPEVTQTPSHQVTQMGQEVILRCVPISNHLYFYWYRQILGQKVEFLVSFYNNEISEKSEIFDDQFSVERPDGSNFTLKIRSTKLEDSAMYFCASSTTGINSGANVLTFGAGSRLTVL.